This TCR beta chain was identified in a study of T cell responses to AZD1222 COVID-19 vaccine. The method was immunoSEQ multiplex PCR; TCRdb's version includes in-frame clones alone and lacks a portion of them. The sample contains approximately 260,000 clones, 90% to 95% of which appear only once. Germline CDR1 and CDR2: MNHNS and SASEGT. The CDR3 covers 12 residues. Trimming stripped 0 bases from V and 7 bases from J, with 6 bases between. J is TRBJ1-1 and V is TRBV6-1; D is unclear. This TCR derives from an adult in good health. The input for sequencing was peripheral blood, taken on day 0 of AZD1222 vaccination. The CDR3 spells CASSEAQYEAFF. As DNA, the CDR3 is TGTGCCAGCAGTGAAGCCCAATATGAAGCTTTCTTT.